This T cell receptor beta chain was found in a study of T cell repertoires in cytomegalovirus infection. In the study overall: CMV infection together with matching HLA type was indicated by public TCR beta signatures. Study results and caveats: HLA-C-restricted CMV clonotypes gave the most frequent clonotype in two of eight donors.

A single record per CDR3 protein comes from TCRdb applying MiXCR to the reads. The repertoire holds approximately 300,000 distinct CDR3 sequences, with around 25% as singletons. This clonotype was found a few times. As yet, its antigen is unknown. Material: cultured PBMCs, obtained from culture after CMV antigen stimulation. The sequence derives from a human donor in good health (CMV status not recorded). Some clones in this sample may be carry-over from other donors' samples.

The CDR3 sequence is CASSQEGQGNTEAFF. The CDR3 bases are TGTGCCAGCAGCCAAGAAGGACAGGGAAACACTGAAGCTTTCTTT. J is TRBJ1-1 and V is TRBV7-2, with 8 bases that match TRBD1. The CDR3 is made up of 15 amino acids. Trimming took 5 bases from V and 2 from J; bases not matched to a gene: 7. Germline V gene lookup returns CDR1 SGHTA and CDR2 FQGNSA.